This T cell receptor (beta chain) derives from a study of cytomegalovirus exposure and HLA in healthy donors (dated by TCRdb to about 2017). Background on the whole study: According to a later analysis, the roughly 120 validation repertoires were produced on the same platform as the 666 repertoires of the first cohort. The study aimed to test whether cataloging public T cell receptors could reveal signatures of past pathogen exposure. In addition to the first cohort of around 670 subjects, a separate validation cohort of approximately 130 different subjects was used. To predict cytomegalovirus infection status, the study combined high-throughput TCR immunosequencing, statistical association of individual TCRs with disease status, and machine learning. Results and caveats for the whole study, not just this receptor: According to the authors, the approach could potentially be generalized to other disease states and immunological phenotypes. Of the cluster scores, about 94% were above 0 in a later analysis, which found that TCRs clustered in the first cohort also tended to co-occur in the 120 validation repertoires. Most TCR sequences were seen in very few donors, while some public TCRs were found in many individuals. A total of fewer than 200 TCR beta chains were listed by the study as associated with cytomegalovirus. The classifier was reported to diagnose cytomegalovirus status with high specificity and sensitivity in both the original cohort and the validation cohort. A later analysis lacked HLA typing for the validation cohort, so it scored co-occurrence in that cohort across all 110 or so repertoires. A few of the identified cytomegalovirus-associated TCR beta chains were confirmed in vitro to be specific for cytomegalovirus antigens.

For this clone: It lacks a known antigen. Within one base of it there is no much larger clone, and no base qualities were kept.

Library creation used the immunoSEQ multiplex PCR assay. The authors' pipeline ran thus. A statistical classification framework was developed to diagnose cytomegalovirus status using the catalog of TCR beta chain sequences. TCRdb holds this immuneACCESS table with in-frame rearrangements only. Some clones are missing; in checked studies, unresolved V genes explain under half, and the rest has no known cause. The V and J calls and the clone size are those of that table, but D and trimming were determined from the DNA. For this sample there are 55,000 to 80,000 clones; 85% to 95% appear just once. The leading ten clones occupy approximately 6.8% of the sample. The donors were included in the validation cohort of some 120 subjects, a group kept apart from the approximately 650-subject first cohort. The germline V gene gives CDR1 as SGHTA and CDR2 as FQGTGA. Trimming takes 5 bases off V and 4 bases off J; junction bases not matched to a gene: 5. From the cysteine up to the phenylalanine, the CDR3 has a length of 13 residues. Of all the DNA, just the CDR3 is kept, 39 bases in frame from base 1.

This receptor was identified in a woman aged 18-29 years in good health and CMV-seropositive. Source material: PBMCs. The rearranged segments are TRBV7-3 and TRBJ2-7; 7 central bases correspond to TRBD2. CDR3 sequence: CASSKSGAYEQYF. DNA sequence: TGTGCCAGCAGCAAAAGCGGGGCTTACGAGCAGTACTTC.